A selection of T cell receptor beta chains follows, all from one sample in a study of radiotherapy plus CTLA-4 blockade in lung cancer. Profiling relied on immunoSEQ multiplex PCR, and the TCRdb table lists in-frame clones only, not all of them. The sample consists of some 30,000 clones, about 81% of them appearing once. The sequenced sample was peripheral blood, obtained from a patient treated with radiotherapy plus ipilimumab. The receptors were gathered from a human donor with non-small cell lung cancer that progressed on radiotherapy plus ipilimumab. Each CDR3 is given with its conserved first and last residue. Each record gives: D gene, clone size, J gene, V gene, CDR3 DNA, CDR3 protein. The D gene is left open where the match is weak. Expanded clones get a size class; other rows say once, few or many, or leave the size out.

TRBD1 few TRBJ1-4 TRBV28 TGTGCCAGCAGTTCCGGACAGGCCCTTAATGAAAAACTGTTTTTT CASSSGQALNEKLFF
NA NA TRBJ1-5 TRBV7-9 TGTGCCAGCAGCCCGCCGGATCAGCCCCAGCATTTT CASSPPDQPQHF
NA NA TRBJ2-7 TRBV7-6 TGTGCCAGCAGCTTAGGCCCAGAAGGGGACGAGCAGTACTTC CASSLGPEGDEQYF
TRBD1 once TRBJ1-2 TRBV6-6 TGTGCCAGCAGTTCCGGGACAGGCGCGCCGATTGGCTACACCTTC CASSSGTGAPIGYTF
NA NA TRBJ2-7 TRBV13 TGTGCCAGCAGCTGGGGAGCGTCCGACGAGCAGTACTTC CASSWGASDEQYF
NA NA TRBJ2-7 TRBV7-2 TGTGCCAGCAGCTTCTGGTACGGCTACGAGCAGTACTTC CASSFWYGYEQYF
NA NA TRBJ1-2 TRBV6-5 TGTGCCAGCACACCGACCAGCGGAGGGAGGAGTGGCTACACCTTC CASTPTSGGRSGYTF
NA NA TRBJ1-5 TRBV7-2 TGTGCCAGCAGTCCGTGGGGGGGGAGCAATCAGCCCCAGCATTTT CASSPWGGSNQPQHF
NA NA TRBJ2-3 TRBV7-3 TGTGCCAGCAGTCGCGGGATCCCTGATACGCAGTATTTT CASSRGIPDTQYF
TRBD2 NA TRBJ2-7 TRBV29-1 TGCAGCGTTGGTCGATTGAGCGTGGCGGGGGGACACTCCTACGAGCAGTACTTC CSVGRLSVAGGHSYEQYF
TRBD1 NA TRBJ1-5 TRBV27 TGTGCCAGCAGACAGGGGATAATTAGCAATCAGCCCCAGCATTTT CASRQGIISNQPQHF
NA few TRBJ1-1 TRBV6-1 TGTGCCAGCAGTGAAGGGTTTCCGGTGAACACTGAAGCTTTCTTT CASSEGFPVNTEAFF
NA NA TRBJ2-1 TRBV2 TGTGCCAGCAGTCGCGGTGTCCGGGAGCAGTTCTTC CASSRGVREQFF
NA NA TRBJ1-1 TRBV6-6 TGTGCCAGCAGTTCTCGACTCATGAACACTGAAGCTTTCTTT CASSSRLMNTEAFF
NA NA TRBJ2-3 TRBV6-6 TGTGCCAGCAGTTACTCGGGGGGGGCCTCCGATACGCAGTATTTT CASSYSGGASDTQYF
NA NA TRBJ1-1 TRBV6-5 TGTGCCAGCAGTCCCGCTCAGGGGCACACTGAAGCTTTCTTT CASSPAQGHTEAFF
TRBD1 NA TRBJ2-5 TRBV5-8 TGTGCCAGCAGCTTGAGCAGGGGGCGCCAAGAGACCCAGTACTTC CASSLSRGRQETQYF
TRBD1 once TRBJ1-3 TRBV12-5 TGTGCTAGTGCCCTGGTGGACAGGGTTCTCTCAAGCTCTGGAAACACCATATATTTT CASALVDRVLSSSGNTIYF
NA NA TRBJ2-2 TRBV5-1 TGCGCCAGCAGCTTGGAAGGGGGTGGTCGGAACACCGGGGAGCTGTTTTTT CASSLEGGGRNTGELFF
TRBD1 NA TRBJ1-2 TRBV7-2 TGTGCCAGCAGCTCGGGAGACAGGGTATATGGCTACACCTTC CASSSGDRVYGYTF
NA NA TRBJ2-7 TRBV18 TGTGCCAGCTCACACGGTCAGGGTGAAGGAGCCTACGAGCAGTACTTC CASSHGQGEGAYEQYF
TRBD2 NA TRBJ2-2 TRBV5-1 TGCGCCACCGGACTAGCGGAGTGGGGGGCTTCCGGGGAGCTGTTTTTT CATGLAEWGASGELFF
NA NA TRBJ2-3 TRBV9 TGTGCCAGCAGCGTAGCGGCCGGAGGGGACACAGATACGCAGTATTTT CASSVAAGGDTDTQYF
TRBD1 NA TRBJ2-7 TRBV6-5 TGTGCCAGCAGAGCCGGGACAGGGAGTTCCTACGAGCAGTACTTC CASRAGTGSSYEQYF
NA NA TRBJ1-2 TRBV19 TGTGCCAGTAGTATGCTAAAGGGAGGGGGCTATGGCTACACCTTC CASSMLKGGGYGYTF
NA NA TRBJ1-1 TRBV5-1 TGCGCCAGCGGGTGGGCCATGAACACTGAAGCTTTCTTT CASGWAMNTEAFF
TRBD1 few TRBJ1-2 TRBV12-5 TGTGCTAGTGGATTAAGCGGGACAGGGAAAAGAGGCTACACTTTC CASGLSGTGKRGYTF
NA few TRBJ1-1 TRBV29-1 TGCAGCGTGAGGGAGGGGAGCACTGAAGCTTTCTTT CSVREGSTEAFF
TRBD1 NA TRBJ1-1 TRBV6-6 TGTGCCAGCAAAGAGGGGGCGCGAGGTACTGAAGCTTTCTTT CASKEGARGTEAFF
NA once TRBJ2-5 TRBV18 TGTGCCAGCTCACCACGGAGCGGAGAGACCCAGTACTTC CASSPRSGETQYF
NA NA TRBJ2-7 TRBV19 TGTGCCAGTAGTTACGGAGGAGCCTACGAGCAGTACTTC CASSYGGAYEQYF
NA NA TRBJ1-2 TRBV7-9 TGTGCCAGCAGCTTTGAGGGCAGGGGAAGGAATGGCTACACCTTC CASSFEGRGRNGYTF
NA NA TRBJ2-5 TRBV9 TGTGCCAGCAGCGCGGGAGAGACCCAGTACTTC CASSAGETQYF
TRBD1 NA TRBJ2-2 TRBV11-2 TGTGCCAGCAGCCAGGGGGCTGTTAACACCGGGGAGCTGTTTTTT CASSQGAVNTGELFF
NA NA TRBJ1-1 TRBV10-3 TGTGCCATCGGGGATGAGAAGTACCCCCGAGGGGCTTTCTTT CAIGDEKYPRGAFF